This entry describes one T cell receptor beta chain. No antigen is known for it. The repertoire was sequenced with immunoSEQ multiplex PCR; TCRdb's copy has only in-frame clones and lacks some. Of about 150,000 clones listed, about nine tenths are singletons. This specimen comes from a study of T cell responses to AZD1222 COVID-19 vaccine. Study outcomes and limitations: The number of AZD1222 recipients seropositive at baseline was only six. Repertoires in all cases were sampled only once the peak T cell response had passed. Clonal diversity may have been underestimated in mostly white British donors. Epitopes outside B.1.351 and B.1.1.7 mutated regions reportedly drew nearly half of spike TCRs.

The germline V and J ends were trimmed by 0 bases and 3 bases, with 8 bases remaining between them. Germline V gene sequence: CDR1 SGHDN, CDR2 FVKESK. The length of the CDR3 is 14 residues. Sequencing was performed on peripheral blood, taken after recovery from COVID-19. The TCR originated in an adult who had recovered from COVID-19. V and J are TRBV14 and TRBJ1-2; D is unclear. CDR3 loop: CASSQDRTDYGYTF. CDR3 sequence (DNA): TGTGCCAGCAGCCAAGACCGGACGGACTATGGCTACACCTTC.